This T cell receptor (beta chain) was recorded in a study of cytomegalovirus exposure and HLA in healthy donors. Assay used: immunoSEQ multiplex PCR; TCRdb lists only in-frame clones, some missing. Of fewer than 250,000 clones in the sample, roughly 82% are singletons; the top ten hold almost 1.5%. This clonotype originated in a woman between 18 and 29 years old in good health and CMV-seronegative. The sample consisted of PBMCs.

CDR3 region: CAISEFVTGGNNEQFF. The CDR3 DNA is TGTGCCATCAGTGAGTTTGTGACAGGGGGTAACAATGAGCAGTTCTTC. The chain links TRBV10-3 to TRBJ2-1; TRBD1 aligns across 9 bases. Germline CDR1 and CDR2: ENHRY and SYGVKD. The CDR3 has 16 residues. V was pared by 1 base and J by 5 bases, with 6 bases of the junction left unmatched.